This TCR beta chain is drawn from a study of cytomegalovirus exposure and HLA in healthy donors. Points from the study as a whole: The authors confirmed in vitro that three CMV-associated chains were specific for CMV antigens.

Points on this clone: Its antigen is undetermined.

Among the roughly 120 subjects of the validation cohort, separate from the approximately 660-subject first cohort, were the donors. Data came from immunoSEQ multiplex PCR; TCRdb stores just in-frame clones and leaves some out. The table shows some 160,000 clones, with approximately 90% occurring only once. Per the germline V gene, CDR1 is MDHEN and CDR2 is SYDVKM. This CDR3 region has 13 residues. Germline trimming cut 6 bases from V and 7 bases from J; bases unmatched to any gene: 9. Sequencing used PBMCs. The J gene is TRBJ2-7, the V gene TRBV28; 7 positions agree with TRBD1. This sequence was found in a man aged 18 to 35 in good health and CMV-seronegative. CDR3 in DNA: TGTGCCAGCAGCTCGGGACAGCTACGAGAGCAGTACTTC. Encoded protein: CASSSGQLREQYF.